Listed below are T cell receptor beta chains from one sample, sequenced in a study of shared clonotypes between healthy human individuals. Profiling relied on immunoSEQ multiplex PCR, and the TCRdb table lists in-frame clones only, not all of them. Seen here are 2 million to 2.5 million clones, approximately 96% observed once, and the top ten hold roughly 0.13%. Sequenced input: naive CD4+ T cells sorted from blood. Every receptor here comes from a man younger than 35 in good health. Each CDR3 is given with its conserved first and last residue. Fields, in order: V gene, clone size, D gene, J gene, CDR3 protein, CDR3 DNA. The D gene is left open where the match is weak. Rows give clone size only sometimes, using once, few, many, or a class for an expanded clone.

TRBV2,once,.,TRBJ2-7,CASKGRAYEQYF,TGTGCCAGCAAGGGCAGGGCCTACGAGCAGTACTTC
TRBV10-3,.,.,TRBJ1-5,CAISENGGNQPQHF,TGTGCCATCAGTGAGAATGGGGGCAATCAGCCCCAGCATTTT
TRBV30,.,.,TRBJ1-2,CAWSVRTSNYGYTF,TGTGCCTGGAGTGTACGTACGTCTAACTATGGCTACACCTTC
TRBV27,.,TRBD1,TRBJ2-7,CASREYRGPLGEQYF,TGTGCCAGCAGGGAGTACAGGGGGCCCCTGGGGGAGCAGTACTTC
TRBV30,once,.,TRBJ2-3,CAWSPSTGFGTDTQYF,TGTGCCTGGAGTCCCTCGACAGGATTTGGCACAGATACGCAGTATTTT
TRBV11-2,.,.,TRBJ1-1,CASSLDLGPAFF,TGTGCCAGCAGCTTAGATCTGGGACCGGCTTTCTTT
TRBV10-3,.,.,TRBJ2-1,CAIGLEGVINEQFF,TGTGCCATCGGTCTTGAGGGAGTTATCAATGAGCAGTTCTTC
TRBV11-2,.,.,TRBJ2-5,CASSPTGARETQYF,TGTGCCAGCAGCCCGACGGGGGCGCGGGAGACCCAGTACTTC
TRBV10-3,.,TRBD1,TRBJ1-3,CAIGGTGVSGNTIYF,TGTGCCATCGGGGGGACAGGGGTATCTGGAAACACCATATATTTT
TRBV2,.,.,TRBJ2-5,CASRTIGGGQETQYF,TGTGCCAGCAGGACGATTGGTGGGGGTCAAGAGACCCAGTACTTC
TRBV5-1,.,TRBD2,TRBJ2-7,CASSFLLAEPYEQYF,TGCGCCAGCAGCTTTTTACTAGCGGAGCCCTACGAGCAGTACTTC
TRBV11-2,.,TRBD2,TRBJ2-1,CASSFSGRDEQFF,TGTGCCAGCAGCTTCAGCGGGAGGGATGAGCAGTTCTTC
TRBV19,.,TRBD1,TRBJ1-5,CASSINRGDQPQHF,TGTGCCAGTAGTATAAACAGGGGGGATCAGCCCCAGCATTTT
TRBV5-1,.,TRBD1,TRBJ1-1,CASSLGQGPNTEAFF,TGCGCCAGCAGCTTGGGACAGGGGCCGAACACTGAAGCTTTCTTT
TRBV5-6,.,.,TRBJ1-5,CASSLGSIGNQPQHF,TGTGCCAGCAGCTTGGGAAGTATAGGCAATCAGCCCCAGCATTTT
TRBV20-1,.,.,TRBJ2-7,CSVGSNYEQYF,TGCAGTGTCGGGAGTAACTACGAGCAGTACTTC
TRBV27,.,.,TRBJ1-5,CASSSLRDLLNQPQHF,TGTGCCAGCAGTTCCCTGAGGGACCTACTAAATCAGCCCCAGCATTTT
TRBV2,.,TRBD1,TRBJ1-1,CASSVPGTGLNTEAFF,TGTGCCAGCAGTGTACCCGGGACAGGGTTGAACACTGAAGCTTTCTTT
TRBV7-9,.,.,TRBJ2-4,CASSLGPQAGLAKNIQYF,TGTGCCAGCAGCTTAGGCCCACAAGCCGGCCTAGCCAAAAACATTCAGTACTTC
TRBV7-3,.,.,TRBJ1-1,CASRLGTNTEAFF,TGTGCCAGCAGACTCGGGACAAACACTGAAGCTTTCTTT
TRBV10-1,.,.,TRBJ2-2,CASSESIGSPTGELFF,TGCGCCAGCAGTGAGTCGATCGGGAGTCCCACCGGGGAGCTGTTTTTT
TRBV5-1,.,.,TRBJ2-3,CASSLHGQTTDTQYF,TGCGCCAGCAGCTTGCACGGACAGACCACAGATACGCAGTATTTT
TRBV30,.,.,TRBJ1-2,CAWSVEAPGYTF,TGTGCCTGGAGTGTGGAGGCCCCTGGCTACACCTTC
TRBV7-8,.,TRBD2,TRBJ2-1,CASSFLTSGSRHNEQFF,TGTGCCAGCAGCTTCCTGACTAGCGGGAGCCGGCACAATGAGCAGTTCTTC
TRBV6-1,.,.,TRBJ1-3,CASSSATGNTIYF,TGTGCCAGCAGTAGCGCAACTGGAAACACCATATATTTT
TRBV6-5,.,.,TRBJ2-5,CASSYGDGRGGETQYF,TGTGCCAGCAGTTACGGGGATGGGAGGGGGGGTGAGACCCAGTACTTC
TRBV4-1,.,TRBD2,TRBJ2-3,CASSQVLAGVGDTQYF,TGCGCCAGCAGCCAAGTACTAGCGGGAGTGGGAGATACGCAGTATTTT